This is a list of T cell receptor beta chains from one sample in a study of blood T cell repertoires in COVID-19. Some clones are missing from TCRdb's copy, which holds only in-frame ones; the method was immunoSEQ multiplex PCR. The sample consists of some 270,000 clones, about 80% of them appearing once. Sample: peripheral blood. These receptors were obtained from a person between 65 and 79 years old with COVID-19, enrolled during active disease. Both conserved end residues are part of each CDR3. D genes are given only for firm matches. Rows may omit the clone size; those that give it use once, few, many or a size class.

j_call: TRBJ1-2
d_call: NA
clone_size: NA
v_call: TRBV6-5
cdr3_nt: TGTGCCAGCAATTTACAGGGTACCCCTTATGGCTACACCTTC
cdr3_aa: CASNLQGTPYGYTF

j_call: TRBJ2-1
d_call: NA
clone_size: NA
v_call: TRBV29-1
cdr3_nt: TGCAGCGCCTTCTTCGGGGATGAGCAGTTCTTC
cdr3_aa: CSAFFGDEQFF

j_call: TRBJ2-7
d_call: NA
clone_size: NA
v_call: TRBV4-1
cdr3_nt: TGCGCCAGCAGCCGAACCCAGGGGGGCGAGCAGTACTTC
cdr3_aa: CASSRTQGGEQYF

j_call: TRBJ2-5
d_call: NA
clone_size: NA
v_call: TRBV7-2
cdr3_nt: TGTGCCAGCAGCTTAGAGTGGGGAGAAGAGACCCAGTACTTC
cdr3_aa: CASSLEWGEETQYF

j_call: TRBJ1-5
d_call: NA
clone_size: few
v_call: TRBV3-1/TRBV3-2
cdr3_nt: TGTGCCAGCAGCCAAGATTCGGCAGGGCAGCCCCAGCATTTT
cdr3_aa: CASSQDSAGQPQHF

j_call: TRBJ1-2
d_call: TRBD1
clone_size: once
v_call: TRBV19
cdr3_nt: TGTGCCAGCATCGGGAATACAGGGGGGATTGGCTACACCTTC
cdr3_aa: CASIGNTGGIGYTF

j_call: TRBJ2-2
d_call: NA
clone_size: NA
v_call: TRBV28
cdr3_nt: TGTGCCAGCAGTAGGATTCGGTTCAGCGGGCCTAACACCGGGGAGCTGTTTTTT
cdr3_aa: CASSRIRFSGPNTGELFF

j_call: TRBJ2-4
d_call: TRBD2
clone_size: once
v_call: TRBV28
cdr3_nt: TGTGCCAGCACTAGCGGGAGCCTGTGGGTGGCCAAAAACATTCAGTACTTC
cdr3_aa: CASTSGSLWVAKNIQYF

j_call: TRBJ2-7
d_call: TRBD1
clone_size: NA
v_call: TRBV5-1
cdr3_nt: TGCGCCAGCAGCTTCGGCGGGACAGGCGTGTCCGAGCAGTACTTC
cdr3_aa: CASSFGGTGVSEQYF

j_call: TRBJ1-2
d_call: TRBD1
clone_size: few
v_call: TRBV28
cdr3_nt: TGTGCCAGCAGTTCGGGGACAGGGGTTCTCTATGGCTACACCTTC
cdr3_aa: CASSSGTGVLYGYTF

j_call: TRBJ2-1
d_call: TRBD2
clone_size: once
v_call: TRBV2
cdr3_nt: TGTGCCAGCAGTGTGGCTAGCGGGAGGGCCTCTGAGCAGTTCTTC
cdr3_aa: CASSVASGRASEQFF

j_call: TRBJ1-5
d_call: NA
clone_size: few
v_call: TRBV7-2
cdr3_nt: TGTGCCAGCAGCTTAACCGGGGGCAATCAGCCCCAGCATTTT
cdr3_aa: CASSLTGGNQPQHF

j_call: TRBJ1-5
d_call: NA
clone_size: NA
v_call: TRBV28
cdr3_nt: TGTGCCAGCAGGAACTCCAGGGCCAATCAGCCCCAGCATTTT
cdr3_aa: CASRNSRANQPQHF

j_call: TRBJ1-2
d_call: TRBD1
clone_size: NA
v_call: TRBV28
cdr3_nt: TGTGCCAGCAGTTCGCCGGGACAGGGAGCCGGTGGCTACACCTTC
cdr3_aa: CASSSPGQGAGGYTF

j_call: TRBJ2-7
d_call: NA
clone_size: NA
v_call: TRBV28
cdr3_nt: TGTGCCAGCAGTTTAAGACAGTCCTACGAGCAGTACTTC
cdr3_aa: CASSLRQSYEQYF

j_call: TRBJ1-2
d_call: NA
clone_size: NA
v_call: TRBV29-1
cdr3_nt: TGCAGCGTTCGGGGGGATGGCTACACCTTC
cdr3_aa: CSVRGDGYTF

j_call: TRBJ1-4
d_call: NA
clone_size: NA
v_call: TRBV5-6
cdr3_nt: TGTGCCAGCACCAAGGACAGTCTAGAAAAACTGTTTTTT
cdr3_aa: CASTKDSLEKLFF

j_call: TRBJ1-4
d_call: TRBD1
clone_size: once
v_call: TRBV7-8
cdr3_nt: TGTGCCAGCAGCCTTTCGACAGGGGGCAATGAAAAACTGTTTTTT
cdr3_aa: CASSLSTGGNEKLFF

j_call: TRBJ2-3
d_call: TRBD1
clone_size: NA
v_call: TRBV27
cdr3_nt: TGTGCCAGCAGTCCCGAAAGGGACAGGGGAGGGGATACGCAGTATTTT
cdr3_aa: CASSPERDRGGDTQYF

j_call: TRBJ2-1
d_call: TRBD1
clone_size: NA
v_call: TRBV29-1
cdr3_nt: TGCAGCGTTAAGGGGCTCGGGGGACAGGGTTACAATGAGCAGTTCTTC
cdr3_aa: CSVKGLGGQGYNEQFF

j_call: TRBJ2-6
d_call: NA
clone_size: NA
v_call: TRBV7-2
cdr3_nt: TGTGCCAGCAGCTTCGGCGGTGGCTCTGGGGCCAACGTCCTGACTTTC
cdr3_aa: CASSFGGGSGANVLTF

j_call: TRBJ1-1
d_call: NA
clone_size: once
v_call: TRBV16
cdr3_nt: TGTGCCAGCAGCCAATTGCAGGGGAACACTGAAGCTTTCTTT
cdr3_aa: CASSQLQGNTEAFF

j_call: TRBJ2-6
d_call: NA
clone_size: NA
v_call: TRBV20-1
cdr3_nt: TGCAGTGCTAGTTCGGGGGGGGCCAACGTCCTGACTTTC
cdr3_aa: CSASSGGANVLTF

j_call: TRBJ1-3
d_call: TRBD1
clone_size: NA
v_call: TRBV27
cdr3_nt: TGTGCCAGCAGTCCCTACGGGACAGTCCCTGGAAACACCATATATTTT
cdr3_aa: CASSPYGTVPGNTIYF

j_call: TRBJ2-7
d_call: TRBD2
clone_size: NA
v_call: TRBV27
cdr3_nt: TGTGCCAGCAGTTCCCTAGCGGACTTCTCCTACGAGCAGTACTTC
cdr3_aa: CASSSLADFSYEQYF

j_call: TRBJ2-3
d_call: TRBD1
clone_size: NA
v_call: TRBV19
cdr3_nt: TGTGCCAGTAGCTTTGACAGGGGGCGCACAGATACGCAGTATTTT
cdr3_aa: CASSFDRGRTDTQYF

j_call: TRBJ1-1
d_call: NA
clone_size: few
v_call: TRBV2
cdr3_nt: TGTGCCAGCAGTAACGGGGATATGAACACTGAAGCTTTCTTT
cdr3_aa: CASSNGDMNTEAFF

j_call: TRBJ1-2
d_call: NA
clone_size: NA
v_call: TRBV9
cdr3_nt: TGTGCCAGCAGCGCCGGGACTAACTATGGCTACACCTTC
cdr3_aa: CASSAGTNYGYTF

j_call: TRBJ2-7
d_call: NA
clone_size: NA
v_call: TRBV5-5
cdr3_nt: TGTGCCAGCAGATTGGATCCCGGGACTCCGGTCTATGAGCAGTACTTC
cdr3_aa: CASRLDPGTPVYEQYF